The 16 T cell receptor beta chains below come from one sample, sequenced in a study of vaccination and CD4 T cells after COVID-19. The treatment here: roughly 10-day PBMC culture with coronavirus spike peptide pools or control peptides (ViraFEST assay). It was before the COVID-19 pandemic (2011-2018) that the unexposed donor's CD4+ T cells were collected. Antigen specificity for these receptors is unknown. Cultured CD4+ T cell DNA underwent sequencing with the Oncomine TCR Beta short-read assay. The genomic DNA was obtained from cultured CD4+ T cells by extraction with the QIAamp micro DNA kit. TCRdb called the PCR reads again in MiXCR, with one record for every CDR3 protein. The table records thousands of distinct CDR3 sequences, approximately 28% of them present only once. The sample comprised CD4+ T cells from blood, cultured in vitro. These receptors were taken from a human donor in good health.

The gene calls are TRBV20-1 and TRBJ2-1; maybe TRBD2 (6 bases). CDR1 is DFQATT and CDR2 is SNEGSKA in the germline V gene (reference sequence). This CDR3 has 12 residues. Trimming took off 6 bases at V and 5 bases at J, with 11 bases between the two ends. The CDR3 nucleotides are TGCAGTGCCGAGAGGAGGGACAATGAGCAGTTCTTC. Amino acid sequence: CSAERRDNEQFF.

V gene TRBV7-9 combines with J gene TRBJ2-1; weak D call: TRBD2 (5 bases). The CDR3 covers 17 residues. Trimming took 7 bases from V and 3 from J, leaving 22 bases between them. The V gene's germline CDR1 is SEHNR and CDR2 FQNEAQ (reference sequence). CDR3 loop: CASTPPPWSGVYNEQFF. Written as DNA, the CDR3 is TGTGCCAGCACCCCCCCCCCGTGGAGCGGAGTCTACAATGAGCAGTTCTTC.

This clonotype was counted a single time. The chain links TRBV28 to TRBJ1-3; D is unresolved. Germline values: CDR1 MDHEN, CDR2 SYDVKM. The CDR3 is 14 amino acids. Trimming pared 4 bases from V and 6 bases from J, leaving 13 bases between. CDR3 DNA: TGTGCCAGCAGTTCCAAATTTAGAGCAAACACCATATATTTT. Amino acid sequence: CASSSKFRANTIYF.

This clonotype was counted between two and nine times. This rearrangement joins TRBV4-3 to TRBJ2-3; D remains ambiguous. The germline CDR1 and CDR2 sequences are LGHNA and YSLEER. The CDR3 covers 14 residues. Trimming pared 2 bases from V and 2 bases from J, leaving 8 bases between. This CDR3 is CASSQMPTTDTQYF. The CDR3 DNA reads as TGCGCCAGCAGCCAAATGCCTACCACAGATACGCAGTATTTT.

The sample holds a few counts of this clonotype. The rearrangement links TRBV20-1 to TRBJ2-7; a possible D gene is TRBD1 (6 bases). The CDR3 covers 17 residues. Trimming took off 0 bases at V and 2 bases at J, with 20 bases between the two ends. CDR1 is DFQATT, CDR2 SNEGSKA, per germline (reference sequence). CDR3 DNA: TGCAGTGCTAGAGATCCTCCCTCCTTGGGGGCTACCTACGAGCAGTACTTC. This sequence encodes CSARDPPSLGATYEQYF.

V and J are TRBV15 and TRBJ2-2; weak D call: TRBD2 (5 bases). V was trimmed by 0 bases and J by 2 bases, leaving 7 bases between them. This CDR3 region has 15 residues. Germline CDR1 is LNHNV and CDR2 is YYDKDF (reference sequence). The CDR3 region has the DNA TGTGCCACCAGCAGAGATGCGGGTAACACCGGGGAGCTGTTTTTT. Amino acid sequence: CATSRDAGNTGELFF.

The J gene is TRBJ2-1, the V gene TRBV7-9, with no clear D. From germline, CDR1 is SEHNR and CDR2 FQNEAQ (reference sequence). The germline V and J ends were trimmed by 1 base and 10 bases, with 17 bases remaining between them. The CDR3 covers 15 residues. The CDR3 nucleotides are TGTGCCAGCAGCTTAGGGGAATCTCGGTACGAGGAGCAGTTCTTC. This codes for CASSLGESRYEEQFF.

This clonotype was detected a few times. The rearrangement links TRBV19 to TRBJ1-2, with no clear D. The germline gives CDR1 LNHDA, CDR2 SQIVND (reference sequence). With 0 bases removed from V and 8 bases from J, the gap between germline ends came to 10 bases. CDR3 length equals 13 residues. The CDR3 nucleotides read TGTGCCAGTAGTATAGATCTCTTGGCGGGCTACACCTTC. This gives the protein CASSIDLLAGYTF. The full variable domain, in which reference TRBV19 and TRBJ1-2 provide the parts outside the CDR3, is DGGITQSPKYLFRKEGQNVTLSCEQNLNHDAMYWYRQDPGQGLRLIYYSQIVNDFQKGDIAEGYSVSREKKESFPLTVTSAQKNPTAFYLCASSIDLLAGYTFGSGTRLTVV.

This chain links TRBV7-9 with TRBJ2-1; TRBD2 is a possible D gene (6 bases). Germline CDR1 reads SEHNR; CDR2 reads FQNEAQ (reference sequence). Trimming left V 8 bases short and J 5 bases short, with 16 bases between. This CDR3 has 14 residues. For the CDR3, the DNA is TGTGCCAGCGGGACTCACCTTATAAACAATGAGCAGTTCTTC. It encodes CASGTHLINNEQFF.

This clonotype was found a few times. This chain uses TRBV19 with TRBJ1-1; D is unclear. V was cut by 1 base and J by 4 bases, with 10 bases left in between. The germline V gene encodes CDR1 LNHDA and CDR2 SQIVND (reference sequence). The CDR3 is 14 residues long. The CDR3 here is CASSIVSGFTEAFF. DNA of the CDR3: TGTGCCAGTAGTATAGTTTCGGGGTTCACTGAAGCTTTCTTT.

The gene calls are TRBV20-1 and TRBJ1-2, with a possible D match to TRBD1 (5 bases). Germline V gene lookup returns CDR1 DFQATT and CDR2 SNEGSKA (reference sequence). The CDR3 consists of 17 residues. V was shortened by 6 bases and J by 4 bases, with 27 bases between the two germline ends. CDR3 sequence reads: CSARVTGRDSRVYGYTF. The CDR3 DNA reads TGCAGTGCAAGGGTTACAGGCCGGGACTCCCGGGTCTATGGCTACACCTTC.

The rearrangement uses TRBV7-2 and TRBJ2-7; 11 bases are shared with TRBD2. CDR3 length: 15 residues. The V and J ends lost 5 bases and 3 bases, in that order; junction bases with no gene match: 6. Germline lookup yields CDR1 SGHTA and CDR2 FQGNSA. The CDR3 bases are TGTGCCAGCAGCCCCCGGACTAGCGGGCACTACGAGCAGTACTTC. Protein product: CASSPRTSGHYEQYF.

This CDR3 is CASSFASPGLAGNEQYF. DNA of the CDR3: TGTGCCAGCAGTTTCGCGAGTCCCGGACTAGCGGGAAACGAGCAGTACTTC. The V gene is TRBV6-2 or TRBV6-3, the J gene TRBJ2-1; TRBD2 aligns across 12 bases. The DNA matches TRBJ2-7 better at its end, which makes the J call doubtful. The CDR3 totals 17 residues. Germline V CDR1 and CDR2: MNHEY, SVGEGT.

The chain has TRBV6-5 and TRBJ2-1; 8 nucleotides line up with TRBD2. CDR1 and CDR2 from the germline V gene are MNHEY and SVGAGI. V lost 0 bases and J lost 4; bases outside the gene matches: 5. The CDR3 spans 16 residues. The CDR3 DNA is TGTGCCAGCAGTTACTCCGGGAGGGGAGAATACAATGAGCAGTTCTTC. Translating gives CASSYSGRGEYNEQFF.

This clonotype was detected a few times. The CDR3 region has the DNA TGCAGGGCGGCGGGGGGTACTGAAGCTTTCTTT. Translation: CRAAGGTEAFF. The V and J genes are TRBV20-1 and TRBJ1-1; perhaps TRBD1 as D (5 bases). Germline loops: CDR1 DFQATT, CDR2 SNEGSKA (reference sequence). This CDR3 comprises 11 residues.

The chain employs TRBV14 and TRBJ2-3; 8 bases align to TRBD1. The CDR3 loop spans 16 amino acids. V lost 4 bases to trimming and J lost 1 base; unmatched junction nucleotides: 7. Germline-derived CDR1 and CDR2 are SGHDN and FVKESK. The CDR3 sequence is CASSPDRGVRTDTQYF. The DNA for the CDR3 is TGTGCCAGCAGCCCCGACAGGGGAGTCCGCACAGATACGCAGTATTTT.